A single sample gave rise to the 20 T cell receptor beta chains below, sequenced in a study of T cell repertoires in cytomegalovirus infection. These receptors lack a known antigen. MiXCR was run by TCRdb on the reads, yielding one entry per CDR3 protein. The table has some 310,000 distinct CDR3 sequences, 20% to 25% seen once. The source material was cultured PBMCs, sampled from culture after CMV antigen stimulation. These receptors were obtained from a human donor in good health (CMV status not recorded). Some clones in this sample may be carry-over from other donors' samples.

V and J are TRBV4-1 and TRBJ2-3, with D possibly being TRBD2 (5 bases). This CDR3 comprises 16 residues. Per germline, CDR1 MGHRA and CDR2 YSYEKL. Trimming took off 4 bases at V and 0 bases at J, with 14 bases between the two ends. The CDR3 DNA reads TGCGCCAGCAGCCTCGTGATAGCGACTAGCACAGATACGCAGTATTTT. The encoded protein is CASSLVIATSTDTQYF.

This clonotype was found a few times. The chain has TRBV5-1 and TRBJ2-3; 8 bases map to TRBD1. The V segment lost 3 bases and the J segment 3 bases; nucleotides outside the gene matches: 0. Germline loops: CDR1 SGHRS, CDR2 YFSETQ. The CDR3 length is 13 residues. The CDR3 nucleotides read TGCGCCAGCAGCTGGACAGGGACAGATACGCAGTATTTT. Protein: CASSWTGTDTQYF.

This clonotype was detected a few times. The chain combines TRBV6-2 or TRBV6-3 with TRBJ1-2; 11 positions match TRBD1. This CDR3 is built from 12 residues. The V and J ends lost 8 bases and 7 bases, in that order; junction bases with no gene match: 3. Germline V gene sequence: CDR1 MNHEY, CDR2 SVGEGT. The DNA for the CDR3 is TGTGCCAGCGGACAGGGGGCAAGTGGCTACACCTTC. Translating it yields CASGQGASGYTF.

This clonotype was counted ten times or more. A much larger clone is a single base away; this may be a read error. The chain is built from TRBV7-3 and TRBJ2-2; 7 bases match TRBD1. V gave up 5 bases and J gave up 1 base; unmatched junction bases: 1. Looked up from germline, CDR1 is SGHTA and CDR2 is FQGTGA. The length of the CDR3 is 14 residues. Written as DNA, the CDR3 is TGTGCCAGCAGCCGGGACAGGAACACCGGGGAGCTGTTTTTT. It yields the protein CASSRDRNTGELFF. Supplemented by reference TRBV7-3 and TRBJ2-2, the full variable domain reads GAGVSQTPSNKVTEKGKYVELRCDPISGHTALYWYRQSLGQGPEFLIYFQGTGAADDSGLPNDRFFAVRPEGSVSTLKIQRTERGDSAVYLCASSRDRNTGELFFGEGSRLTVL.

This clonotype was seen at least ten times. The V gene is TRBV7-2, the J gene TRBJ2-5, with D perhaps being TRBD1 or TRBD2 (6 bases each). V lost 0 bases and J 4 bases, leaving 9 bases between the germline ends. This CDR3 has 14 amino acids. CDR1 and CDR2 (germline): SGHTA, FQGNSA. The CDR3 is CASSLAGGRETQYF. CDR3 coding DNA: TGTGCCAGCAGCTTAGCAGGGGGGCGAGAGACCCAGTACTTC.

V is TRBV24-1 and J is TRBJ2-3; TRBD2 agrees at 14 bases. The length of the CDR3 is 15 residues. The ends lost 5 bases at V and 4 bases at J; junction bases unmatched: 1. Looked up from germline, CDR1 is KGHDR and CDR2 is SFDVKD. The CDR3 nucleotides read TGTGCCACCAGTGGACTAGCGGGAGGGCCAGATACGCAGTATTTT. Amino acid sequence: CATSGLAGGPDTQYF.

This clonotype was observed at least ten times. CDR3 in amino acids: CASSFRLAGPTGELFF. The CDR3 DNA reads as TGTGCCAGCAGCTTCAGACTAGCGGGTCCCACCGGGGAGCTGTTTTTT. The chain carries TRBV7-9 and TRBJ2-2, with 10 bases aligning to TRBD2. This CDR3 has 16 residues. With V trimmed by 3 bases and J by 4 bases, 5 bases remained unmatched. Germline values: CDR1 SEHNR, CDR2 FQNEAQ (reference sequence).

Many counts were recorded for this clonotype. The chain links TRBV7-2 to TRBJ2-7; TRBD2 matches at 7 bases. With 5 bases clipped from V and 1 base from J, the junction kept 5 bases outside the gene matches. The CDR3 loop spans 14 amino acids. CDR1 SGHTA and CDR2 FQGNSA come from the germline V gene. In DNA, the CDR3 is TGTGCCAGCAGCCGAACTAGCGTGTCCTACGAGCAGTACGTC. Protein sequence: CASSRTSVSYEQYV.

V gene TRBV4-1 combines with J gene TRBJ1-6; D is uncertain. This CDR3 spans 13 amino acids. From germline, CDR1 is MGHRA and CDR2 YSYEKL. V was shortened by 4 bases and J by 11 bases, with 12 bases between the two germline ends. CDR3 in amino acids: CASSPPVPPPLHF. The CDR3 nucleotides are TGCGCCAGCAGCCCCCCGGTCCCTCCACCCCTCCACTTT.

This sequence joins TRBV5-6 and TRBJ1-3; tentative D call: TRBD1 (6 bases). The CDR3 is 13 residues long. Looked up from germline, CDR1 is SGHDT and CDR2 is YYEEEE. Trimming stripped 4 bases from V and 5 bases from J, with 10 bases between. The CDR3 loop is CASSPDRRNTIYF. In DNA, the CDR3 is TGTGCCAGCAGCCCTGACAGGAGAAACACCATATATTTT.

The chain couples TRBV29-1 to TRBJ2-1; 9 bases map to TRBD1. V was clipped by 0 bases and J by 1 base; unmatched bases: 4. There are 16 residues in the CDR3. The germline CDR1 and CDR2 sequences are SQVTM and ANQGSEA. The CDR3 DNA reads as TGCAGCGTTGAAGATAAGACAGGGGGTTCCTACAATGAGCAGTTCTTC. Translated, it gives CSVEDKTGGSYNEQFF.

The sample holds many counts of this clonotype. The chain joins TRBV7-2 to TRBJ2-7; 11 bases align to TRBD2. Germline-derived CDR1 and CDR2 are SGHTA and FQGNSA. The V segment lost 5 bases and the J segment 3 bases; nucleotides outside the gene matches: 3. The CDR3 is 14 residues long. Written as DNA, the CDR3 is TGTGCCAGCAGCCCTAGCGGGAGGAACTACGAGCAGTACGTC. Encoded protein: CASSPSGRNYEQYV.

This clonotype was counted a few times. The rearrangement links TRBV19 to TRBJ2-3; 15 bases align to TRBD2. Trimming took 5 bases from V and 2 from J; bases not matched to a gene: 11. CDR1 is LNHDA, CDR2 SQIVND, per germline (reference sequence). This CDR3 comprises 19 residues. CDR3 sequence (DNA): TGTGCCAGTAGTGCCGGGACTAGCGGGAGGTTGAGGTTCACAGATACGCAGTATTTT. Translating it yields CASSAGTSGRLRFTDTQYF.

The rearrangement joins TRBV11-2 to TRBJ2-3, with D uncertain. V dropped 2 bases and J dropped 5 bases, with 11 bases sitting between them. The germline V gene has CDR1 SGHAT and CDR2 FQNNGV. This CDR3 has 14 amino acids. The CDR3 coding sequence is TGTGCCAGCAGCTTAATACCTATGGGAGATACGCAGTATTTT. Protein: CASSLIPMGDTQYF. The full variable domain, its missing parts supplied by reference TRBV11-2 and TRBJ2-3, is EAGVAQSPRYKIIEKRQSVAFWCNPISGHATLYWYQQILGQGPKLLIQFQNNGVVDDSQLPKDRFSAERLKGVDSTLKIQPAKLEDSAVYLCASSLIPMGDTQYFGPGTRLTVL.

The chain has TRBV10-3 and TRBJ2-5, with D tentatively TRBD1 or TRBD2 (5 bases each). In germline, CDR1 is ENHRY, CDR2 SYGVKD. The CDR3 consists of 13 residues. Trimming removed 6 bases from V and 4 bases from J, with 12 bases in between. The CDR3 sequence is CAISTGTTETQYF. CDR3 sequence (DNA): TGTGCCATCAGCACCGGGACGACAGAGACCCAGTACTTC.

This clonotype was picked up a small number of times. The chain recombines TRBV11-2 with TRBJ2-1; TRBD2 aligns across 11 bases. The germline gives CDR1 SGHAT, CDR2 FQNNGV. The trim removed 3 bases at V and 9 bases at J, leaving 7 bases unmatched. The CDR3 consists of 15 residues. CDR3 sequence (DNA): TGTGCCAGCAGCTTTACTAGCGGGAGAGCCGTTGAGCAGTTCTTC. Residues: CASSFTSGRAVEQFF.

This chain joins TRBV4-3 and TRBJ1-5; no firm D call. V shed 0 bases and J shed 10 bases, with 10 bases lying between them. There are 13 residues in the CDR3. Germline lookup yields CDR1 LGHNA and CDR2 YSLEER. CDR3 coding DNA: TGCGCCAGCAGCCAAGAGGAGGGTGACCCCCAGCATTTT. It yields the protein CASSQEEGDPQHF.

This clonotype was picked up a small number of times. The chain is built from TRBV7-9 and TRBJ2-3; possibly TRBD1 for D (5 bases). V dropped 0 bases and J dropped 0 bases, with 7 bases sitting between them. The germline V gene has CDR1 SEHNR and CDR2 FQNEAQ (reference sequence). This CDR3 contains 15 residues. The CDR3 nucleotides read TGTGCCAGCAGCTTAGCGACAGACAGCACAGATACGCAGTATTTT. Translated, it gives CASSLATDSTDTQYF.

The sample holds a few counts of this clonotype. This chain joins TRBV6-2 or TRBV6-3 and TRBJ2-1; D may be TRBD2 (5 bases). This CDR3 is built from 11 residues. The V end lost 6 bases, the J end lost 9 bases, and 9 bases lay between the germline ends. Germline CDR1 and CDR2: MNHEY and SVGEGT. The CDR3 region has the DNA TGTGCCAGCAGCCACCGGGGTGAGCAGTTCTTC. This gives the protein CASSHRGEQFF.

The table lists this clonotype with a few counts. The chain couples TRBV4-3 to TRBJ2-3, with D unclear. The ends were cut back, 0 bases at V and 5 bases at J, with 12 bases in the middle. The CDR3 contains 15 residues. Germline V lookup: CDR1 LGHNA, CDR2 YSLEER. The CDR3 protein is CASSQDLQVGDTQYF. CDR3 sequence (DNA): TGCGCCAGCAGCCAAGATTTGCAGGTAGGAGATACGCAGTATTTT.